The source of this T cell receptor beta chain is a study of cytomegalovirus exposure and HLA in healthy donors. For this clone: Antigen: not known.

V dropped 0 bases and J dropped 3; count of bases not matched to a gene: 3. This CDR3 region has 16 residues. Germline V gene data show CDR1 as MRHNA and CDR2 as SNTAGT. PCR primers comprised 60 Vbeta and 13 Jbeta primers. The method was immunoSEQ multiplex PCR; TCRdb's version includes in-frame clones alone and lacks a portion of them. The sample holds about 97,000 clones, roughly four fifths seen once. Study-level results: Altogether, 164 TCR beta chains were recorded as cytomegalovirus-associated. A later look showed TCR association rates differing by HLA locus, highest for DRB1 and lowest for HLA-C.

V usage is TRBV6-4 and J usage is TRBJ2-1; 9 bases are a match to TRBD1. The TCR was taken from a man in his fifties in good health and CMV-seronegative. Material for sequencing was PBMCs. CDR3 region: CASSDSLTGGYNEQFF. The CDR3 DNA reads as TGTGCCAGCAGTGACTCATTGACAGGGGGCTACAATGAGCAGTTCTTC.